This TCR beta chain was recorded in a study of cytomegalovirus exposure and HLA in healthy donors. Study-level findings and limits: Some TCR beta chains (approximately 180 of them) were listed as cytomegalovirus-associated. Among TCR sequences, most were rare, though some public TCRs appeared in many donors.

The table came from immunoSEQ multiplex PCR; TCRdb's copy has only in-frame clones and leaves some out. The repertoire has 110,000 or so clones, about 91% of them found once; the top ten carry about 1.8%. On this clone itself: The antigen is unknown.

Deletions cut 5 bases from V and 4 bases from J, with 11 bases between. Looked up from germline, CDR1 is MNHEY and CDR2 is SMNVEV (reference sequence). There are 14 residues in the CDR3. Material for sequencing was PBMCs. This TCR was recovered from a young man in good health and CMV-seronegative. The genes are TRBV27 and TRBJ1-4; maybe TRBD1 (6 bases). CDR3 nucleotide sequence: TGTGCCAGCAGTCTGACAGGAGTTAATGAAAAACTGTTTTTT. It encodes CASSLTGVNEKLFF.